The clone carrying this TCR beta chain has at least ten counts. Its antigen remains unknown. Amplifying from RNA transcripts, the study obtained TCR beta CDR3 regions. RT-PCR with HTBI primers came first, then second-round multiplex PCR. TCRdb itself ran the multiplex PCR reads through MiXCR, one entry per CDR3 protein. The sample records 200,000 to 250,000 distinct CDR3 sequences, about 22% being singletons. V lost 5 bases, J lost 7 bases, and 11 bases stayed unmatched. The CDR3 has 14 amino acids. Germline V gene data show CDR1 as GTSNPN and CDR2 as SVGIG (reference sequence). This sample was taken from a study of Graves' ophthalmopathy and Graves' hyperthyroidism. Findings of the study overall: Detected in blood as well were most expanded thyroid clonotypes with frequency above 0.001.

Exclusion applied to patients with other autoimmune diseases, uncontrolled infections, pregnancy or lactation. Clinical symptoms, serum thyroxine, TRAb, thyroid ultrasound and orbital computed tomography were relied on for diagnosis. The receptor was derived from a woman aged 50 to 60 with Graves' ophthalmopathy. Material for sequencing was peripheral blood. The chain uses TRBV30 and TRBJ1-2; 9 nucleotides match TRBD1. In DNA form, the CDR3 reads TGTGCCTGGGAAGGGACAGGGAATCTGGGTGGCTACACCTTC. This encodes CAWEGTGNLGGYTF.